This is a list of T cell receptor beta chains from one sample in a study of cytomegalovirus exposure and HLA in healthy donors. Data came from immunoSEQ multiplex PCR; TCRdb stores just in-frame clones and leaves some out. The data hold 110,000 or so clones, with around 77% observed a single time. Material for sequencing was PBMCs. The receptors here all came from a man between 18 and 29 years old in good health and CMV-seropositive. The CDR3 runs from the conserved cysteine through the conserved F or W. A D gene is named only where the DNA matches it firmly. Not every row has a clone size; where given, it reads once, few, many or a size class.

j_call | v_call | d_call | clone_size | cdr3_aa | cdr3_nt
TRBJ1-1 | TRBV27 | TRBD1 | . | CASSFGQGVEAFF | TGTGCCAGCAGTTTTGGACAGGGGGTTGAAGCCTTCTTT
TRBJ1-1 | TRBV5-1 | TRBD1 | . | CASSLAGTGATEAFF | TGCGCCAGCAGCTTGGCTGGGACAGGGGCCACTGAAGCTTTCTTT
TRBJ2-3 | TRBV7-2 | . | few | CASLLAATSTDTQYF | TGTGCCAGCCTCCTGGCAGCGACTAGCACAGATACGCAGTATTTT
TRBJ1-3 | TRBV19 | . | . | CASSMGHFSGNTIYF | TGTGCCAGTAGTATGGGACACTTCTCTGGAAACACCATATATTTT
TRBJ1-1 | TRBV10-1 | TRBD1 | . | CASSEGTGGHTEAFF | TGCGCCAGCAGTGAGGGGACAGGGGGCCACACTGAAGCTTTCTTT
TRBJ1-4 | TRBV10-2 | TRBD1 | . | CASSELGQGANKLFF | TGCGCCAGCAGTGAACTTGGACAGGGGGCCAATAAACTGTTTTTT
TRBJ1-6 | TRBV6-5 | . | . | CASSYSGQNFPLHF | TGTGCCAGCAGTTACTCGGGGCAGAATTTTCCCCTCCACTTT
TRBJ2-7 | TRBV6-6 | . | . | CASSYSKLSYEQYF | TGTGCCAGCAGTTACTCTAAACTTTCCTACGAGCAGTACTTC
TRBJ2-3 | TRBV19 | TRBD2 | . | CASSMLAGSYTQYF | TGTGCCAGTAGTATGCTAGCGGGAAGTTACACGCAGTATTTT
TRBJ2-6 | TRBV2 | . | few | CASRRKGANGLTF | TGTGCCAGCAGGAGAAAAGGGGCCAACGGCCTGACTTTC
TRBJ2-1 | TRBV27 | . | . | CASSPIDSVYNEQFF | TGTGCCAGCAGTCCAATCGACTCCGTCTACAATGAGCAGTTCTTC
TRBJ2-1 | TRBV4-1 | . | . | CAGSQEASSVTYNEQFF | TGCGCCGGCAGCCAAGAAGCTTCCAGCGTCACCTACAATGAGCAGTTCTTC
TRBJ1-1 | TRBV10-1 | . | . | CASSEWQNTEAFF | TGCGCCAGCAGTGAGTGGCAGAACACTGAAGCTTTCTTT
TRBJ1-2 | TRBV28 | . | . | CASSTSYYGYTF | TGTGCCAGCAGTACAAGTTATTATGGCTACACCTTC
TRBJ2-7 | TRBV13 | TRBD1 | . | CASRLAGGTDEQYF | TGTGCCAGCAGATTGGCAGGGGGCACGGACGAGCAGTACTTC
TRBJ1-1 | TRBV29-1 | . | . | CSVAGAGNTEAFF | TGCAGCGTTGCAGGGGCTGGGAACACTGAAGCTTTCTTT
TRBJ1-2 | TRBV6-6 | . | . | CASSPPLANYGYTF | TGTGCCAGCAGTCCCCCCCTTGCTAACTATGGCTACACCTTC
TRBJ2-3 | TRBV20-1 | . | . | CSASGTDTQYF | TGCAGTGCTTCAGGTACAGATACGCAGTATTTT
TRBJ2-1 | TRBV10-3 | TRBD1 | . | CAISVTGEMNEQFF | TGTGCCATCAGTGTGACAGGGGAAATGAATGAGCAGTTCTTC
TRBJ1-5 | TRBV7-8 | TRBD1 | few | CASSLGTGGLQPQHF | TGTGCCAGCAGCTTGGGTACAGGGGGCCTTCAGCCCCAGCATTTT
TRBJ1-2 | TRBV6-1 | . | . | CASSSTPTSNYGYTF | TGTGCCAGCAGTTCGACACCTACCAGTAACTATGGCTACACCTTC
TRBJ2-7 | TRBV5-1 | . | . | CATAKDTSYEQYF | TGCGCCACGGCCAAGGACACATCCTACGAGCAGTACTTC
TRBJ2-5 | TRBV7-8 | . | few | CASSPPPLGSGTQYF | TGTGCCAGCAGCCCGCCACCACTAGGCTCTGGGACCCAGTACTTC
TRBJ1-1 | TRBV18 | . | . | CASSPLGAGVNTEAFF | TGTGCCAGCTCACCACTCGGCGCAGGCGTGAACACTGAAGCTTTCTTT
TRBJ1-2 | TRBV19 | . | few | CASSIARGLTF | TGTGCCAGTAGTATAGCACGCGGCCTCACCTTC
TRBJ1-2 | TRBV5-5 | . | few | CASSFPGDLDGYTF | TGTGCCAGCAGCTTCCCCGGGGACTTAGATGGCTACACCTTC
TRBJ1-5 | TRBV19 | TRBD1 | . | CASSKTGVNNQPQHF | TGTGCCAGTAGCAAGACAGGGGTAAATAATCAGCCCCAGCATTTT
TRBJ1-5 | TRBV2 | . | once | CASSTGTVNAQHF | TGTGCCAGCAGTACAGGGACGGTTAATGCCCAGCATTTT
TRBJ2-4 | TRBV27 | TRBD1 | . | CASSPTLGTGRTWSKNIQYF | TGTGCCAGCAGTCCCACTCTGGGGACAGGGAGAACTTGGAGCAAAAACATTCAGTACTTC
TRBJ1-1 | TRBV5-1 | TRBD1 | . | CASSLRGQGVVEAFF | TGCGCCAGCAGCTTACGGGGACAGGGGGTGGTTGAAGCTTTCTTT
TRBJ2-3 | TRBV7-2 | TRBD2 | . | CASSAVGGRVTDTQYF | TGTGCCAGCAGCGCCGTCGGCGGGAGAGTCACAGATACGCAGTATTTT
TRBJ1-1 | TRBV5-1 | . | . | CASSLVGDTEAFF | TGCGCCAGCAGCTTGGTAGGGGACACTGAAGCTTTCTTT
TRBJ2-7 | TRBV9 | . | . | CASSPRSGHEQYF | TGTGCCAGCAGCCCTAGGAGTGGCCACGAGCAGTACTTC
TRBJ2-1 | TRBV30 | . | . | CAWSGVGSSYNEQFF | TGTGCCTGGAGTGGAGTCGGGAGCTCCTACAATGAGCAGTTCTTC
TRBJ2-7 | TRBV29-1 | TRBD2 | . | CSVPGTTSYEQYF | TGCAGCGTCCCCGGGACTACTAGCTACGAGCAGTACTTC
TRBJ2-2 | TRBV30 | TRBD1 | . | CAWRVIGTANTGELFF | TGTGCCTGGAGGGTTATAGGGACAGCGAACACCGGGGAGCTGTTTTTT
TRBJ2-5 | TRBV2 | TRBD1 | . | CASTRDSQETQYF | TGTGCCAGCACAAGGGACAGCCAAGAGACCCAGTACTTC
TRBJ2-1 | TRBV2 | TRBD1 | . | CASSLQRDSRQFF | TGTGCCAGCTCCCTTCAGAGGGACAGTAGGCAGTTCTTC
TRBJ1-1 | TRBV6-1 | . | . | CASSDRENTEAFF | TGTGCCAGCAGTGACAGGGAAAACACTGAAGCTTTCTTT
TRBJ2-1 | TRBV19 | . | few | CASSILRDWNEQFF | TGTGCCAGTAGTATTCTCCGGGATTGGAATGAGCAGTTCTTC
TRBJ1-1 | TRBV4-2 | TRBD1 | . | CASSPPGQGNTEAFF | TGTGCCAGCAGCCCCCCGGGACAGGGAAACACTGAAGCTTTCTTT
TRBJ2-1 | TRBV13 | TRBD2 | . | CASSLAGDLRVVGNEQFF | TGTGCCAGCAGCCTAGCGGGGGATCTAAGGGTGGTAGGCAATGAGCAGTTCTTC
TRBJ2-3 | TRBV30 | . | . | CAWTQGLTDTQYF | TGTGCCTGGACACAGGGTTTAACAGATACGCAGTATTTT
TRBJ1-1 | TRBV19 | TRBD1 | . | CASSKPGGPEAFF | TGTGCCAGTAGTAAACCAGGGGGCCCTGAAGCTTTCTTT